Listed below are T cell receptor beta chains from one sample, sequenced in a study of T-cell reconstitution after alpha-beta-depleted transplantation in children. TCRdb ran MiXCR on the PCR reads and lists one entry per CDR3 protein. The table has just over 200,000 distinct CDR3 sequences, about 8.7% seen once. This specimen was PBMCs, mostly from graft donor cells, taken 360 days after TCRalphabeta/CD19-depleted stem cell transplant. The receptors derive from a male patient aged 2 to 10 who had a stem cell transplant for acute myeloid leukemia, so the T cells may come from the graft donor. CDR3s include the opening cysteine and the closing phenylalanine or tryptophan.

J | V | CDR3
TRBJ1-2 | TRBV12-3/TRBV12-4 | CASSITGGGYGYTF
TRBJ1-3 | TRBV7-2 | CASSLYLSGNTIYF
TRBJ2-5 | TRBV29-1 | CSVVYGAETQYF
TRBJ2-2 | TRBV6-5 | CASSSPTVGGELFF
TRBJ1-4 | TRBV7-2 | CASSPNGQRGEKLFF
TRBJ1-5 | TRBV5-1 | CASWSGPSNQPQHF
TRBJ1-1 | TRBV12-3/TRBV12-4 | CASSLVPGNTEAFF
TRBJ2-3 | TRBV5-1 | CASSVTGTGTDTQYF
TRBJ1-2 | TRBV7-2 | CASSLDRGRGYTF
TRBJ2-1 | TRBV6-5 | CASSYSRAEQFF
TRBJ2-1 | TRBV5-1 | CASSLSLAGAGGQFF
TRBJ2-3 | TRBV20-1 | CSARYRHRNTDTQYF
TRBJ2-2 | TRBV5-1 | CASSLGQGGSGELFF
TRBJ1-6 | TRBV10-3 | CAISAWDRKNSPLHF
TRBJ1-1 | TRBV7-9 | CASSFLGRFTEAFF
TRBJ2-1 | TRBV7-9 | CASSLGSSRGLYNEQFF
TRBJ2-5 | TRBV7-2 | CASSLVNWGRIETQYF
TRBJ2-1 | TRBV12-3/TRBV12-4 | CASSWGGTKWKFF
TRBJ1-5 | TRBV5-1 | CASSPGQGNQPQHF
TRBJ1-1 | TRBV30 | CAWSATRGMNTEAFF
TRBJ2-2 | TRBV10-3 | CAITAYGERGGLGSGELFF
TRBJ1-5 | TRBV4-1 | CASSQRGPSSNQPQHF
TRBJ1-2 | TRBV30 | CAWTSQGQGANYGYTF
TRBJ2-5 | TRBV7-8 | CASSLGFEETQYF
TRBJ2-3 | TRBV7-9 | CASSPLWLRVRESTDTQYF
TRBJ2-3 | TRBV20-1 | CSALLIGGTDTQYF
TRBJ1-3 | TRBV4-3 | CASSDQDLGNTIYF
TRBJ2-3 | TRBV7-2 | CASSLGGLDTQYF
TRBJ2-2 | TRBV7-2 | CASSRRQTNTGELFF
TRBJ2-1 | TRBV20-1 | CSARDSYNEQFF
TRBJ2-1 | TRBV6-5 | CASSYSGGRWEQFF